This T cell receptor beta chain was retrieved from a study of cytomegalovirus exposure and HLA in healthy donors. Study background: Genotyping of roughly 400 donors showed that about 83% belonged to the Caucasian-associated ancestry cluster.

With 60 Vbeta and 13 Jbeta primers, the PCR was carried out. Here immunoSEQ multiplex PCR was the method, and the copy in TCRdb shows in-frame clones only, minus some. The sample shows under 150,000 clones, roughly 83% of them seen only once. Sequenced: PBMCs. This TCR came from a man aged 18 to 29 in good health and CMV-seronegative.

This CDR3 is CASSLVPGGREQYF. CDR3 nucleotide sequence: TGCGCCAGCAGCTTGGTGCCAGGGGGCCGCGAGCAGTACTTC. V usage is TRBV5-1 and J usage is TRBJ2-7; TRBD1 matches at 8 bases. Unmatched junction bases numbered 5, after V lost 0 bases and J lost 6 bases. The length of the CDR3 is 14 residues. Germline V gene sequence: CDR1 SGHRS, CDR2 YFSETQ.